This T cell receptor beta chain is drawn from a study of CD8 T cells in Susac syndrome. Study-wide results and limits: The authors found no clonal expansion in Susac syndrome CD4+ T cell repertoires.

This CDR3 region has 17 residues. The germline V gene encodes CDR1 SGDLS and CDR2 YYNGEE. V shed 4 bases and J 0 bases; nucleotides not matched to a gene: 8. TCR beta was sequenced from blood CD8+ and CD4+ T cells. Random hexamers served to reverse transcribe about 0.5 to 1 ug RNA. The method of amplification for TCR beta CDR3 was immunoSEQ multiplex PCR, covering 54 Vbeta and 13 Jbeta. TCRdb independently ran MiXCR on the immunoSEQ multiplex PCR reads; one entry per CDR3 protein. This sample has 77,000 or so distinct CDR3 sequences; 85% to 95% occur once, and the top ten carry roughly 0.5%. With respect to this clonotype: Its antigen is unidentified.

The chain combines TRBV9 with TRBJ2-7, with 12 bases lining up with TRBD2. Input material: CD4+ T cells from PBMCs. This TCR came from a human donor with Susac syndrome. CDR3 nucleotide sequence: TGTGCCAGCAGCCTGGGACTAGCGGGCGGGAGCTCCTACGAGCAGTACTTC. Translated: CASSLGLAGGSSYEQYF.